The following is a T cell receptor beta chain sequence with its context. The target of this receptor is not known. Nothing much larger sits one base from this clone, and base qualities are not available. This sample stems from a study of beta chain features in type 1 diabetes (dated by TCRdb to 2016 to 2019). General notes on the study: No differences in mean age, gender distribution, total cell number or subset yield were found between patients and healthy donors. In the study, TCRB repertoires of sorted circulating CD4+ T cell subsets from recently diagnosed type 1 diabetes patients were compared with those of matched healthy donors. Across all samples, 90 million to 130 million sorted cells were examined, and cell number per subset correlated strongly with RNA yield. Whereas all 30 or so donors provided naive and central memory subsets, regulatory and stem cell-like memory subsets were isolated from just 8 patients and roughly eight healthy donors. Overall study outcomes, separate from this receptor: Patients with type 1 diabetes made fewer insertions and deleted more nucleotides at VDJ recombination sites, implying thymic rearrangement abnormalities. Sequencing cDNA rather than genomic DNA could over-represent highly expressing activated cells, although activation and CD3 levels did not differ between groups. HLA sub-analyses involved small numbers of individuals, so any influence of HLA type on TCRB rearrangement remained unresolved. In all four CD4+ subsets, TCRB CDR3 length was moderately but significantly shorter in type 1 diabetes patients. Naive, central memory and regulatory TCRB repertoires appeared to be more alike among patients than among healthy donors. Shorter templates might be favored by PCR, yet because patient and control samples were amplified and corrected together, any such skew would affect both groups equally.

The High Capacity cDNA Reverse Transcription Kit was used to reverse transcribe all of the isolated RNA, meaning that expressed TCRB transcripts were what got sequenced. Deep immunoSEQ sequencing was applied to naive, central memory and regulatory T cell samples, giving an average of roughly 3.5 million total reads per sample. Sorted cells were lysed in RLT buffer, and RNA was extracted using DNase-treated RNeasy Micro or Mini kits according to cell number. To prevent cross-contamination, every cell subset was processed on its own, while patient and healthy donor samples were processed together. The immunoSEQ multiplex PCR was used to amplify TCRB sequences from cDNA, yielding 87-bp fragments that span the CDR3 region. Amplicons were sequenced on the Illumina HiSeq platform. The study's own analysis went as follows. PCR bias was computationally corrected using synthetic template baselines, reads within Hamming distance 2 were collapsed, and singletons that could not be merged were discarded. Reads were aligned against IMGT so that V, D and J genes, CDR3 length and insertions or deletions at six rearrangement sites could be assigned. Within each subset, clonotype counts were normalized to the number of sorted cells before true diversity and Gini coefficients were calculated with the tcR R package. The overlap coefficient, calculated on TCRB nucleotide sequences, was used to quantify repertoire sharing. Out-of-frame TCRB sequences from naive cells were analyzed as a proxy for the pre-selection repertoire. TCRdb stores this immuneACCESS table with in-frame sequences only. Part of the clones is absent; in the studies checked, under half of the shortfall reflects unresolved V genes, and no reason is known for the rest. The D gene and trimming were derived from the DNA, and the V and J assignments and clone size from that table. The sample table contains about 400,000 clones; only one count was recorded for around 12% of them. The top ten hold more than 0.015% of the sample.

The germline V gene gives CDR1 as SGHTA and CDR2 as FQGNSA. The CDR3 sequence holds 14 residues, the cysteine and phenylalanine included. Solely the CDR3 DNA is kept, with 42 bases framed from the first base. V lost 5 bases and J lost 7 bases, and the count of bases not matched to a germline gene is 8. A single peripheral blood draw of roughly 0.11 L on average was collected from each donor into heparinised tubes. A BD FACSAria II was used to sort naive, central memory, regulatory and stem cell-like memory CD4+ T cells with a panel that included CD45RO, CCR7, CD25, CD127, CD95 and CD27. A purity above 98% was achieved for all sorted populations. PBMCs were isolated immediately by Lymphoprep density gradient centrifugation and stained directly without culture. To minimize batch effects, samples were stained and sorted in pairs, one healthy donor with one patient per experiment.

The specimen was naive CD4+ T cells from blood. According to the study, the label for this sample's cell subset or site signals: true naive CD4+ T cells. This clonotype originated in a man aged 18 to 35 in good health. The chain uses TRBV7-2 and TRBJ2-3, and 8 bases in between align with TRBD1. The CDR3 protein: CASSVDRDLNTQYF. The nucleotides are TGTGCCAGCAGCGTGGACAGGGACCTAAATACGCAGTATTTT.